This passage covers 30 T cell receptor beta chains from one sample sequenced in a study of blood T cell repertoires in COVID-19 (TCRdb year 2020). The method was the immunoSEQ multiplex PCR assay. In TCRdb, the immuneACCESS table is reduced to in-frame sequences with V and J assigned. These tables do not hold every clone; where another copy was compared, an unresolved V gene accounts for under half, and the others remain unexplained. The sample table holds about 220,000 clones, of which roughly 84% were seen once. Roughly 2.8% of the sample goes to the ten largest clones. Sequenced material: peripheral blood. The receptors come from a man in his forties or fifties who had recovered from COVID-19.

The rearrangement links TRBV28 to TRBJ1-3, with D maybe TRBD1 (6 bases). The germline V gene has CDR1 MDHEN and CDR2 SYDVKM. V dropped 5 bases and J dropped 4 bases, with 15 bases sitting between them. The CDR3 is 15 amino acids. CDR3 sequence reads: CASSLLTGSGNTIYF. DNA of the CDR3: TGTGCCAGCAGTCTCCTCACAGGGTCCGGAAACACCATATATTTT.

V usage is TRBV28 and J usage is TRBJ2-7; D not resolved. Per germline, CDR1 MDHEN and CDR2 SYDVKM. The ends were cut back, 5 bases at V and 3 bases at J, with 26 bases in the middle. The CDR3 totals 18 residues. The CDR3 DNA is TGTGCCAGCAGTCTCCCCCGCGGTAGCTACTTATTCAACTACGAGCAGTACTTC. Protein sequence: CASSLPRGSYLFNYEQYF.

The table lists this clone with a count of one. The V gene is TRBV3-1 (or the pseudogene TRBV3-2), the J gene TRBJ2-3; 7 positions agree with TRBD1. Germline-derived CDR1 and CDR2 are LGHDT and YNNKEL (reference sequence). This CDR3 comprises 17 residues. V was pared by 4 bases and J by 3 bases, with 13 bases of the junction left unmatched. The CDR3 reads CASSPFLQGIGTDTQYF. The CDR3 coding sequence is TGTGCCAGCAGCCCCTTCCTACAGGGGATTGGGACAGATACGCAGTATTTT.

The rearrangement uses TRBV28 and TRBJ2-1; unclear D gene. Germline V gene sequence: CDR1 MDHEN, CDR2 SYDVKM. The CDR3 has 12 amino acids. Trimming shortened V by 6 bases and J by 14 bases, and 17 bases separated the two germline ends. In nucleotides, the CDR3 is TGTGCCAGCAGCTCCTCCCCTTTGTCTGAGTTCTTC. This sequence encodes CASSSSPLSEFF. The entire variable domain, with the rest obtained from reference TRBV28 and TRBJ2-1, is as follows: DVKVTQSSRYLVKRTGEKVFLECVQDMDHENMFWYRQDPGLGLRLIYFSYDVKMKEKGDIPEGYSVSREKKERFSLILESASTNQTSMYLCASSSSPLSEFFGPGTRLTVL.

V usage is TRBV5-1 and J usage is TRBJ2-5; a possible D gene is TRBD1 (5 bases). This CDR3 is 14 amino acids long. The germline V gene has CDR1 SGHRS and CDR2 YFSETQ. V gave up 4 bases and J gave up 2 bases, with 12 bases separating them. CDR3 protein: CASSHPKGQETQYF. CDR3 DNA sequence: TGCGCCAGCAGCCATCCTAAGGGGCAAGAGACCCAGTACTTC.

Only a few counts were recorded for this clone. This chain connects TRBV5-1 to TRBJ2-1; 12 bases map to TRBD1. The CDR3 runs to 16 residues. From germline, CDR1 is SGHRS and CDR2 YFSETQ. V was clipped by 4 bases and J by 5 bases; unmatched bases: 7. The CDR3 region is CASSPGTGGANNEQFF. CDR3 DNA: TGCGCCAGCAGCCCTGGGACAGGGGGCGCGAACAATGAGCAGTTCTTC.

This sequence joins TRBV5-1 and TRBJ2-7, with TRBD2 matching 9 bases. The J segment lost 1 base and the V segment lost 3 bases, leaving 2 bases of the junction unmatched. This CDR3 contains 14 residues. Germline V CDR1 and CDR2: SGHRS, YFSETQ. CDR3 amino acids: CASSSSGRSYEQYF. CDR3 DNA: TGCGCCAGCAGCTCGAGCGGGAGGTCCTACGAGCAGTACTTC.

The chain uses TRBV7-2 and TRBJ2-6; 11 bases fit TRBD2. J lost 4 bases, V lost 5 bases, and 10 bases had no gene match. Per the germline V gene, CDR1 is SGHTA and CDR2 is FQGNSA. The CDR3 extends over 18 amino acids. The CDR3 is CASSPSSGRATGANVLTF. Here the CDR3 DNA reads TGTGCCAGCAGCCCCAGTAGCGGGAGGGCGACCGGGGCCAACGTCCTGACTTTC.

The CDR3 nucleotides read TGTGCCAGTAGTATTCCCGAACAGACCTATGGCTACACCTTC. Residues: CASSIPEQTYGYTF. The chain is built from TRBV19 and TRBJ1-2; no definite D call. V lost 3 bases to trimming and J lost 4 bases, with 12 bases between them. This CDR3 has 14 residues. Germline CDR1 and CDR2: LNHDA and SQIVND (reference sequence).

This chain uses TRBV19 with TRBJ1-6; 7 bases map to TRBD1. Germline V gives CDR1 LNHDA, CDR2 SQIVND (reference sequence). The ends lost 9 bases at V and 5 bases at J; junction bases unmatched: 7. This CDR3 has 14 residues. CDR3 DNA: TGTGCCAGCGCGGTGGGACAGAATAATTCACCCCTCCACTTT. Residues: CASAVGQNNSPLHF.

This clone appeared once. CDR3: CASTRTGDEQYF. The CDR3 coding sequence is TGTGCCAGCACACGGACAGGCGACGAGCAGTACTTC. The chain is built from TRBV6-5 and TRBJ2-7; 7 bases line up with TRBD1. V shed 7 bases and J 5 bases; nucleotides not matched to a gene: 5. This CDR3 contains 12 residues. CDR1 and CDR2 from the germline V gene are MNHEY and SVGAGI.

The rearrangement links TRBV18 to TRBJ2-7; TRBD1 matches 9 bases. V lost 4 bases to trimming and J lost 0 bases; unmatched junction nucleotides: 1. CDR3 length: 14 residues. Germline lookup yields CDR1 KGHSH and CDR2 LQKENI. In nucleotides, the CDR3 is TGTGCCAGCTCACAGGGACAGGGCTCCTACGAGCAGTACTTC. Translating it yields CASSQGQGSYEQYF.

The J gene is TRBJ1-2, the V gene TRBV6-5; D unresolved. The ends were cut back, 6 bases at V and 4 bases at J, with 9 bases in the middle. Germline CDR1 MNHEY, CDR2 SVGAGI. The CDR3 length is 12 residues. CDR3 protein: CASRSGGYGYTF. In DNA, the CDR3 is TGTGCCAGCAGATCGGGTGGCTATGGCTACACCTTC.

This clone has more than one count but fewer than ten. The chain couples TRBV2 to TRBJ1-1; D uncertain. Germline V gives CDR1 SNHLY, CDR2 FYNNEI. Trimming removed 6 bases at V and 2 bases at J, with 13 bases between. The CDR3 loop spans 14 amino acids. The DNA for the CDR3 is TGTGCCAGCAGGGGTCGGGTTATAAACACTGAAGCTTTCTTT. Its protein product is CASRGRVINTEAFF.

The rearrangement links TRBV5-1 to TRBJ2-2; D uncertain. This CDR3 has 15 amino acids. Germline CDR1 SGHRS, CDR2 YFSETQ. The ends were cut back, 0 bases at V and 4 bases at J, with 10 bases in the middle. The CDR3 DNA reads as TGCGCCAGCAGCTTGGTTAGTACGGGCACCGGGGAGCTGTTTTTT. Translated, it gives CASSLVSTGTGELFF.

This clone was picked up a small number of times. The V call is TRBV19, the J call TRBJ2-6, with D possibly being TRBD2 (7 bases). Germline V gene sequence: CDR1 LNHDA, CDR2 SQIVND (reference sequence). This CDR3 is built from 22 residues. V dropped 0 bases and J dropped 0 bases, with 24 bases sitting between them. This chain's CDR3 is CASSIDRGARWGSSSGANVLTF. The DNA of the CDR3 is TGTGCCAGTAGTATAGATCGGGGGGCGCGTTGGGGCAGTAGCTCTGGGGCCAACGTCCTGACTTTC.

The V gene is TRBV29-1, the J gene TRBJ1-1; TRBD1 might be the D (5 bases). Germline V CDR1 and CDR2: SQVTM, ANQGSEA. The CDR3 is made up of 11 amino acids. V was shortened by 7 bases and J by 6 bases, with 12 bases between the two germline ends. This CDR3 is CSAPQGPEAFF. In nucleotides, the CDR3 is TGCAGCGCCCCTCAGGGTCCTGAAGCTTTCTTT.

The rearrangement joins TRBV7-9 to TRBJ2-7; unclear D gene. Trimming shortened V by 5 bases and J by 5 bases, and 10 bases separated the two germline ends. The CDR3 is 12 residues long. Germline CDR1 and CDR2: SEHNR and FQNEAQ (reference sequence). In DNA, the CDR3 is TGTGCCAGCAGCCAGACAATTCACGAGCAGTACTTC. Encoded protein: CASSQTIHEQYF.

CDR3 sequence reads: CSTDPGQGVAGYTF. CDR3 nucleotide sequence: TGCAGCACTGATCCGGGACAGGGGGTAGCCGGCTACACCTTC. The V call is TRBV29-1, the J call TRBJ1-2, with TRBD1 identical over 11 bases. The germline V gene encodes CDR1 SQVTM and CDR2 ANQGSEA. Losses at the gene ends were 8 bases for V and 8 bases for J; bases not matched to a gene: 13. The CDR3 is made up of 14 amino acids.

This clone came up a few times. The rearrangement joins TRBV7-2 to TRBJ1-6; the D gene is possibly TRBD1 (6 bases). V was shortened by 9 bases and J by 7 bases, with 16 bases between the two germline ends. CDR1 is SGHTA and CDR2 is FQGNSA in the germline V gene. CDR3 length: 14 amino acids. The CDR3, as DNA: TGTGCCAGTAGAAGGGACACAAGCAATTCACCCCTCCACTTT. This sequence encodes CASRRDTSNSPLHF. The whole variable domain, remainder taken from reference TRBV7-2 and TRBJ1-6, is GAGVSQSPSNKVTEKGKDVELRCDPISGHTALYWYRQSLGQGLEFLIYFQGNSAPDKSGLPSDRFSAERTGGSVSTLTIQRTQQEDSAVYLCASRRDTSNSPLHFGNGTRLTVT.

V gene TRBV6-5 combines with J gene TRBJ2-7, with D possibly being TRBD2 (6 bases). CDR1 and CDR2 (germline): MNHEY, SVGAGI. The CDR3 covers 13 residues. The V and J ends lost 2 bases and 5 bases respectively, with 10 bases between them. CDR3 region: CASSYAEGNEQYF. CDR3 sequence (DNA): TGTGCCAGCAGTTACGCGGAGGGTAACGAGCAGTACTTC.

The chain carries TRBV10-3 and TRBJ2-5; 11 bases map to TRBD2. Germline CDR1 ENHRY, CDR2 SYGVKD. Unmatched junction bases numbered 7, after V lost 0 bases and J lost 1 base. The CDR3 is made up of 18 amino acids. The CDR3 sequence is CAISESRLGTSGQETQYF. CDR3 nucleotides: TGTGCCATCAGTGAGTCGCGATTGGGGACTAGCGGCCAAGAGACCCAGTACTTC.

The V and J genes are TRBV19 and TRBJ1-5, with TRBD1 identical over 8 bases. The CDR3 covers 15 residues. Trimming cost V 6 bases and J 5 bases; bases outside gene matches: 9. Germline V gives CDR1 LNHDA, CDR2 SQIVND (reference sequence). The CDR3 is CASRRQQGGDQPQHF. CDR3 DNA sequence: TGTGCCAGTAGAAGACAACAGGGGGGCGATCAGCCCCAGCATTTT.

This clone was seen just once. CDR3 in DNA: TGTGCCAGCAGCCATGCAGGGGAGACCCAGTACTTC. It yields the protein CASSHAGETQYF. This chain connects TRBV4-2 to TRBJ2-5, with D perhaps TRBD1 (5 bases). The CDR3 loop spans 12 amino acids. Looked up from germline, CDR1 is LGHNA and CDR2 is YNFKEQ. Deletions cut 3 bases from V and 5 bases from J, with 7 bases between.

This sequence joins TRBV7-5 and TRBJ1-5; the listed D gene, TRBD1, was not tested against the DNA. TRBV7-5 represents a pseudogene. CDR3 size: 16 residues. The CDR3 DNA reads as TGTGCCAGAAGCTTAGGACAGCTTGGGAGCAATCAGCCCCAGCATTTT. This sequence encodes CARSLGQLGSNQPQHF.

CDR3 nucleotides: TGCGCCAGCAGCCCGACGGGGGTGGATCAGCCCCAGCATTTT. It is translated as CASSPTGVDQPQHF. The chain has TRBV5-1 and TRBJ1-5, with a tentative D call TRBD1 (5 bases). This CDR3 has 14 amino acids. Trimming removed 4 bases from V and 5 bases from J, with 13 bases in between. Looked up from germline, CDR1 is SGHRS and CDR2 is YFSETQ. Combining the CDR3 with reference TRBV5-1 and TRBJ1-5 gives the whole variable domain KAGVTQTPRYLIKTRGQQVTLSCSPISGHRSVSWYQQTPGQGLQFLFEYFSETQRNKGNFPGRFSGRQFSNSRSEMNVSTLELGDSALYLCASSPTGVDQPQHFGDGTRLSIL.

This clone showed up just once. The chain has TRBV19 and TRBJ2-7; D gene ambiguous. V lost 7 bases and J lost 0, with 16 bases in between. CDR1 is LNHDA, CDR2 SQIVND, per germline (reference sequence). CDR3 length equals 15 residues. The DNA of the CDR3 is TGTGCCAGTACCATTATCGAACATGGCTCCTACGAGCAGTACTTC. Its translation is CASTIIEHGSYEQYF.

The CDR3: CASRGTGTKNIQYF. The DNA for the CDR3 is TGTGCCAGCAGGGGGACAGGGACGAAAAACATTCAGTACTTC. The chain employs TRBV28 and TRBJ2-4, with 9 bases identical to TRBD1. The CDR3 contains 14 residues. Germline CDR1 reads MDHEN; CDR2 reads SYDVKM. The V segment lost 6 bases and the J segment 4 bases; nucleotides outside the gene matches: 4.

The rearrangement joins TRBV5-4 to TRBJ1-4, with 9 nucleotides matching TRBD1. Germline V gives CDR1 SGHNT, CDR2 YYREEE (reference sequence). After removal of 4 bases from V and 7 bases from J, the junction contained 8 bases not matched to a gene. The CDR3 consists of 15 residues. CDR3 sequence: CASSTKQGAGEKLFF. Here the CDR3 DNA reads TGTGCCAGCAGCACGAAACAGGGGGCCGGTGAAAAACTGTTTTTT. Full variable domain (missing parts from reference TRBV5-4 and TRBJ1-4): ETGVTQSPTHLIKTRGQQVTLRCSSQSGHNTVSWYQQALGQGPQFIFQYYREEENGRGNFPPRFSGLQFPNYSSELNVNALELDDSALYLCASSTKQGAGEKLFFGSGTQLSVL.

This chain links TRBV7-9 with TRBJ2-3, with 7 bases fitting TRBD1. Germline CDR1 is SEHNR and CDR2 is FQNEAQ (reference sequence). The V and J ends lost 6 bases and 4 bases, in that order; junction bases with no gene match: 10. This CDR3 region has 15 residues. CDR3 in amino acids: CASRSKGARPDTQYF. The CDR3 bases are TGTGCCAGCAGGTCCAAGGGGGCTCGTCCAGATACGCAGTATTTT. Complete variable domain (other parts from reference TRBV7-9 and TRBJ2-3): DTGVSQNPRHKITKRGQNVTFRCDPISEHNRLYWYRQTLGQGPEFLTYFQNEAQLEKSRLLSDRFSAERPKGSFSTLEIQRTEQGDSAMYLCASRSKGARPDTQYFGPGTRLTVL.